The TCR beta chain described here comes from a study of identical twins. Whole-study findings and limits: Twin pairs had excess sharing that was weaker in beta out-of-frame sequences.

TCRdb re-called the 5' RACE reads through MiXCR, storing one row per CDR3 protein. The sample yields around 1.7 million distinct CDR3 sequences, about 32% seen once. Turning to this clonotype: Antigen: not known.

This CDR3 is built from 14 residues. Unmatched junction bases numbered 5, after V lost 6 bases and J lost 4 bases. Germline V gene data show CDR1 as MNHNS and CDR2 as SASEGT. The J gene is TRBJ2-5, the V gene TRBV6-1; 10 bases are shared with TRBD1. The clonotype originates from a newborn girl in good health. The sequencing sample was made of cord blood. CDR3 sequence reads: CASRLRTGGETQYF. The CDR3 DNA is TGTGCCAGCAGACTAAGGACAGGGGGAGAGACCCAGTACTTC.